The present TCR beta chain was sequenced within a study of blood T cell repertoires in COVID-19. For the study at large: The United States, Italy and Spain were the sources of the acute and convalescent COVID-19 samples. T cells, B-cell-depleted T cells, or PBMCs provided the cDNA or gDNA that served as material.

The CDR3 is 15 residues long. Germline V CDR1 and CDR2: LNHDA, SQIVND (reference sequence). V lost 6 bases, J lost 4 bases, and 18 bases lay in between. As processed by the authors: How many nucleated cells were present was estimated from reference gene primer amplification. Some clones are missing from TCRdb's copy, which holds only in-frame ones; the method was immunoSEQ multiplex PCR. The D gene and trimming were derived from the DNA, and the V and J assignments and clone size from that table. The sample shows 150,000 to 200,000 clones, 70% to 90% of them seen only once. The rearrangement joins TRBV19 to TRBJ1-2; maybe TRBD1 (5 bases). The TCR sequence derives from a woman aged 80 or older in a cohort sampled during active or convalescent COVID-19. The specimen sequenced was peripheral blood. CDR3 sequence: CASRPRGRGPYGYTF. The CDR3, as DNA: TGTGCCAGTAGACCGCGGGGGAGAGGGCCCTATGGCTACACCTTC. Based on the CDR3 plus reference TRBV19 and TRBJ1-2, the full variable domain is DGGITQSPKYLFRKEGQNVTLSCEQNLNHDAMYWYRQDPGQGLRLIYYSQIVNDFQKGDIAEGYSVSREKKESFPLTVTSAQKNPTAFYLCASRPRGRGPYGYTFGSGTRLTVV.